These T cell receptor beta chains were read from a single sample in a study of shared clonotypes between healthy human individuals. Generated by immunoSEQ multiplex PCR, the TCRdb table keeps only in-frame clones and is missing some. The sample carries over 95,000 clones, about 62% recorded once. Sequencing used memory CD8+ T cells sorted from blood. The receptors shown here come from a young woman in good health. Each CDR3 is given with its conserved first and last residue. A D gene is named only where the DNA matches it firmly. Not every row has a clone size; where given, it reads once, few, many or a size class.

D	V	J	size	DNA	CDR3
-	TRBV14	TRBJ2-3	-	TGTGCCAGCAGCCAAGATGTCGGGAGCCCCGATACGCAGTATTTT	CASSQDVGSPDTQYF
TRBD1	TRBV15	TRBJ2-2	once	TGTGCCACCAGCAGGGGACAGGAACTCGGCGCGAACACCGGGGAGCTGTTTTTT	CATSRGQELGANTGELFF
-	TRBV18	TRBJ1-5	few	TGTGCCAGCTCATCAACGGGGGCAAATCAGCCCCAGCATTTT	CASSSTGANQPQHF
TRBD2	TRBV2	TRBJ2-1	-	TGTGCCAGCAGTGGGCTAGCGGGAGAGAATTACAATGAGCAGTTCTTC	CASSGLAGENYNEQFF
TRBD2	TRBV28	TRBJ2-3	few	TGTGCCAGCAGTTCTAGCGGGAGATTTGGAGATACGCAGTATTTT	CASSSSGRFGDTQYF
TRBD1	TRBV4-2	TRBJ1-6	once	TGTGCCAGCAGCCAAGTGACAGGGGATAATTCACCCCTCCACTTT	CASSQVTGDNSPLHF
-	TRBV18	TRBJ1-1	few	TGTGCCAGCTCACCAGCTCAGAACACTGAAGCTTTCTTT	CASSPAQNTEAFF
TRBD1	TRBV9	TRBJ2-7	-	TGTGCCAGCAGCGTGTCGGGGCGGCAGGGGGCCGGTTTCTACGAGCAGTACTTC	CASSVSGRQGAGFYEQYF
TRBD2	TRBV25-1	TRBJ2-3	-	TGTGCCAGCAGTAATCTAGCGGCTAGCACAGATACGCAGTATTTT	CASSNLAASTDTQYF
TRBD2	TRBV4-1	TRBJ2-7	-	TGCGCCAGCAGCCCTAGACTAGCAGAGGCCTACGAGCAGTACTTC	CASSPRLAEAYEQYF
-	TRBV5-1	TRBJ2-7	-	TGCGCCAGCAGCCACGTGGACCTAAGCTCCTACGAGCAGTACTTC	CASSHVDLSSYEQYF
-	TRBV9	TRBJ2-3	-	TGTGCCAGCAGCCCCAGTCTAGGGGTACCAGGGACAGATACGCAGTATTTT	CASSPSLGVPGTDTQYF
TRBD1	TRBV2	TRBJ2-7	-	TGTGCCTACGGACAGGGGCCTTACGAGCAGTACTTC	CAYGQGPYEQYF
TRBD2	TRBV7-2	TRBJ2-3	once	TGTGCCAGCAGCGTGGGACTAGCGGGATTATCAGATACGCAGTATTTT	CASSVGLAGLSDTQYF
-	TRBV13	TRBJ2-7	few	TGTGCCAGCAGCTTAGAAGGGGTTGGGGACTACGAGCAGTACTTC	CASSLEGVGDYEQYF
TRBD2	TRBV28	TRBJ2-1	-	TGTGCCAGCAGGTATCCTAGCGGGAGGAACAATGAGCAGTTCTTC	CASRYPSGRNNEQFF
TRBD1	TRBV2	TRBJ2-7	many	TGTGCCAGCAGTGACCTTGGACAGGGGGTCTCCTACGAGCAGTACTTC	CASSDLGQGVSYEQYF
TRBD2	TRBV29-1	TRBJ2-1	-	TGCAGCGTTGTACTACTAGCGGAGTACAATGAGCAGTTCTTC	CSVVLLAEYNEQFF